This T cell receptor (beta chain) derives from a study of blood T cell repertoires in COVID-19. The protocol was immunoSEQ multiplex PCR, while the TCRdb copy is restricted to in-frame clones and leaves out a portion. In the table there are 100,000 to 150,000 clones, around 87% of which are singletons. The material sequenced was peripheral blood. The origin of this receptor is a woman in her sixties or seventies with acute or convalescent COVID-19.

The CDR3 here is CASTMRGLVYNEQFF. CDR3 nucleotide sequence: TGTGCCAGTACCATGCGGGGGCTCGTCTACAATGAGCAGTTCTTC. The V and J genes are TRBV19 and TRBJ2-1, with D perhaps TRBD2 (7 bases). Trimming shortened V by 7 bases and J by 3 bases, and 16 bases separated the two germline ends. The germline V gene has CDR1 LNHDA and CDR2 SQIVND (reference sequence). The CDR3 spans 15 residues.